This section outlines one TCR beta chain sequence together with its context. This CDR3 has 16 residues. Trimming left V 3 bases short and J 0 bases short, with 12 bases between. Germline V CDR1 and CDR2: LNHDA, SQIVND (reference sequence). In the study's own analysis: Reference gene primer amplification in the assay estimated nucleated cell counts. Libraries were prepared by immunoSEQ multiplex PCR; TCRdb keeps only in-frame clonotypes and omits some of them. The V and J calls and the clone size are those of that table, but D and trimming were determined from the DNA. The sample has about 87,000 clones; 85% to 90% are singletons. The data were taken from a study of blood T cell repertoires in COVID-19. The wider study: Italy, Spain and the United States were the sources of the convalescent and acute COVID-19 samples. PBMCs, B-cell-depleted T cells, or T cells provided the cDNA or gDNA that made up the material.

Sequenced sample: peripheral blood. V gene TRBV19 combines with J gene TRBJ2-1; D unclear. The source is a man in his forties or fifties with acute or convalescent COVID-19. CDR3 sequence: CASSINQASSYNEQFF. CDR3 in DNA: TGTGCCAGTAGTATTAACCAGGCCAGCTCCTACAATGAGCAGTTCTTC.